Following are 2 T cell receptor beta chains from one sample sequenced in a study of cytomegalovirus exposure and HLA in healthy donors. The study ran its PCR with 60 Vbeta and 13 Jbeta primers. Using immunoSEQ multiplex PCR, the repertoire was profiled, and TCRdb retains in-frame clones only, with some absent. The sample consists of approximately 150,000 clones, 70% to 90% of them appearing once. The specimen was PBMCs. The receptors were gathered from a man aged 25 to 45 in good health and CMV-seropositive.

The V call is TRBV7-9, the J call TRBJ2-5; the match to TRBD2 covers 8 bases. CDR1 SEHNR and CDR2 FQNEAQ come from the germline V gene (reference sequence). Trimming cost V 1 base and J 4 bases; bases outside gene matches: 8. The CDR3 covers 16 residues. This CDR3 reads CASSLVGGRSRETQYF. CDR3 DNA: TGTGCCAGCAGCTTAGTGGGCGGGAGGAGTCGAGAGACCCAGTACTTC.

This rearrangement joins TRBV12-5 to TRBJ2-1, with D possibly matching TRBD1 (6 bases). The V end was cut by 7 bases, the J end by 6 bases, with 16 bases between. CDR1 and CDR2 from the germline V gene are LGHNT and FRNRAP. CDR3 length: 14 residues. This chain's CDR3 is CASANRALSNEQFF. The CDR3 coding sequence is TGTGCTAGTGCCAACAGGGCCCTCTCCAATGAGCAGTTCTTC.